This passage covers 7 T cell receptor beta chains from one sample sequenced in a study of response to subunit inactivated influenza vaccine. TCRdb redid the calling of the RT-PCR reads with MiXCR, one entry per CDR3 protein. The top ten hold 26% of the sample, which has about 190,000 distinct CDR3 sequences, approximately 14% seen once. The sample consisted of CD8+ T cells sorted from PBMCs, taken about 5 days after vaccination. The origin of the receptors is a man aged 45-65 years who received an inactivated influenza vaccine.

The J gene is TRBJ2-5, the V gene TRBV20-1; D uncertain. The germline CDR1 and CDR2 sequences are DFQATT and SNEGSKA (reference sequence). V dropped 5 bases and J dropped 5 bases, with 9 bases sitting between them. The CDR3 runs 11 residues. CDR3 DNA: TGCAGTGCTCCCAGTCGGGAGACCCAGTACTTC. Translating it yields CSAPSRETQYF.

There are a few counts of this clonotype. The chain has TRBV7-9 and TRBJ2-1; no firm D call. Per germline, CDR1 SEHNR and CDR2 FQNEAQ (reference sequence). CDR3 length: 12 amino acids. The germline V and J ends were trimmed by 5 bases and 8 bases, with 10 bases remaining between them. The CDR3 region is CASSPLADEQFF. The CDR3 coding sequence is TGTGCCAGCAGCCCGTTAGCTGATGAGCAGTTCTTC.

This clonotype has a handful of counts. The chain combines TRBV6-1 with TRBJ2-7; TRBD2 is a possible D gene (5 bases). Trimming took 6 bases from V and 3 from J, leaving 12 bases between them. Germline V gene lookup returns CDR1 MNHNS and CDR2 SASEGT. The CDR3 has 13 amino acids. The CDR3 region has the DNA TGTGCCAGCAGCCGGGGTCCCGACTACGAGCAGTACTTC. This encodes CASSRGPDYEQYF.

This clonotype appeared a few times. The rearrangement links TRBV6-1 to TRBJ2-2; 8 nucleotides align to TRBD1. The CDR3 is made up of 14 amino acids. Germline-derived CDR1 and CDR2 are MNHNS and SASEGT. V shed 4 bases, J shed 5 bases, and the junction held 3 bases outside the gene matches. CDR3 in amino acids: CASSVGTGTGELFF. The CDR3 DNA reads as TGTGCCAGCAGTGTCGGGACAGGAACCGGGGAGCTGTTTTTT.

The CDR3 region has the DNA TGCGCCAGCAGCCGGGGGCGACAGGGATTGAACACTGAAGCTTTCTTT. It is translated as CASSRGRQGLNTEAFF. The rearrangement uses TRBV4-3 and TRBJ1-1; TRBD1 matches 7 bases. The length of the CDR3 is 16 residues. Trimming removed 4 bases from V and 0 bases from J; junction bases left unmatched: 8. CDR1 LGHNA and CDR2 YSLEER come from the germline V gene.

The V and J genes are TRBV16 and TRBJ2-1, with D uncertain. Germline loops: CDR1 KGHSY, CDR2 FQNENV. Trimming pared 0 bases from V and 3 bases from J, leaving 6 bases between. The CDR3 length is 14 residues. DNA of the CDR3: TGTGCCAGCAGCCAATCCTCAATCTACAATGAGCAGTTCTTC. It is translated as CASSQSSIYNEQFF.

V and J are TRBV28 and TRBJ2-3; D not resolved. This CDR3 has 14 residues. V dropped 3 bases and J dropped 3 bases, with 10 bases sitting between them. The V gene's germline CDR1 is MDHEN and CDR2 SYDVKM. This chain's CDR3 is CASSFSPATDTQYF. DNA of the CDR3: TGTGCCAGCAGTTTCAGCCCTGCGACAGATACGCAGTATTTT.